Listed here are 2 T cell receptor beta chains from one sample, sequenced in a study of blood T cell repertoires in COVID-19. Repertoires were generated with immunoSEQ multiplex PCR, while TCRdb's copy carries only in-frame clones and drops some. The table shows 55,000 to 75,000 clones, with 70% to 90% occurring only once. Sequencing was done on a sample of peripheral blood. Every receptor here comes from a human donor with active COVID-19. The donor label of this sample is uncertain.

This clone was seen once. The J gene is TRBJ1-2, the V gene TRBV5-1; 10 bases fit TRBD1. V lost 3 bases to trimming and J lost 8 bases; unmatched junction nucleotides: 10. CDR1 is SGHRS and CDR2 is YFSETQ in the germline V gene. The CDR3 loop spans 15 amino acids. CDR3 sequence (DNA): TGCGCCAGCAGCTCTAAACCCGGGACAGGGGAAGGCTACACCTTC. It specifies CASSSKPGTGEGYTF.

The CDR3 protein is CASSYGGQLDYGYTF. DNA for the CDR3: TGTGCCAGCAGTTACGGGGGACAGTTGGACTATGGCTACACCTTC. This sequence joins TRBV6-6 and TRBJ1-2, with 7 bases matching TRBD1. Trimming took 2 bases from V and 3 from J; bases not matched to a gene: 6. Germline assignment: CDR1 MNHNY and CDR2 SVGAGI (reference sequence). The CDR3 length is 15 residues.